This T cell receptor beta chain was recorded in a study of blood T cell repertoires in COVID-19. At the level of the study: The analysed material was cDNA or gDNA that came from T cells, B-cell-depleted T cells, or PBMCs.

Clones were read by immunoSEQ multiplex PCR, and TCRdb kept only the in-frame ones, dropping some. The repertoire holds some 250,000 clones, with 86% as singletons. Assignment of participants to cohorts was predicated upon participant-reported clinical history. Only one count was recorded for this clone. The origin of this receptor is a man aged 18 to 29 who had recovered from COVID-19. The specimen was PBMCs or T cells enriched from blood (not recorded which).

In nucleotides, the CDR3 is TGCGCCAGCAGCACGGGACAGGGACGCGGGGCCAACGTCCTGACTTTC. Translating it yields CASSTGQGRGANVLTF. The chain has TRBV5-1 and TRBJ2-6; TRBD1 aligns across 9 bases. CDR1 is SGHRS and CDR2 is YFSETQ in the germline V gene. V lost 4 bases and J lost 4; bases outside the gene matches: 6. The CDR3 covers 16 residues.